Each of the 18 T cell receptor beta chains below was sequenced from the same sample in a study of blood T cell repertoires in COVID-19. Assay used: immunoSEQ multiplex PCR; TCRdb lists only in-frame clones, some missing. The sample shows approximately 96,000 clones, roughly nine tenths of them seen only once. Sequencing used peripheral blood. These receptors were obtained from a man aged 55 to 69 with acute or convalescent COVID-19.

CDR3 DNA: TGTGCCAGCAGCCGCCGAAATGAGGGGGCTGAAGCTTTCTTT. Translating it yields CASSRRNEGAEAFF. The chain joins TRBV3-1 (or the pseudogene TRBV3-2) to TRBJ1-1; weak D call: TRBD1 (6 bases). V shed 4 bases and J shed 6 bases, with 15 bases lying between them. This CDR3 comprises 14 residues. The germline gives CDR1 LGHDT, CDR2 YNNKEL (reference sequence).

This clone has only one observation. This chain joins TRBV2 and TRBJ1-1; no definite D call. The V end lost 6 bases, the J end lost 6 bases, and 17 bases lay between the germline ends. In germline, CDR1 is SNHLY, CDR2 FYNNEI. The CDR3 extends over 14 amino acids. Here the CDR3 DNA reads TGTGCCAGCAGAGCCAGCACTATTGAGGCTGAAGCTTTCTTT. It specifies CASRASTIEAEAFF.

CDR3: CASSGLAGVNEQFF. The CDR3, as DNA: TGTGCCAGCAGCGGACTAGCGGGAGTCAATGAGCAGTTCTTC. J is TRBJ2-1 and V is TRBV11-3; TRBD2 aligns across 13 bases. Per the germline V gene, CDR1 is SGHNT and CDR2 is YENEEA. CDR3 size: 14 residues. The junction had 1 base not matched to a gene; V was cut back by 5 bases and J by 6 bases. Filled out from reference TRBV11-3 and TRBJ2-1, the complete variable domain reads EAGVVQSPRYKIIEKKQPVAFWCNPISGHNTLYWYLQNLGQGPELLIRYENEEAVDDSQLPKDRFSAERLKGVDSTLKIQPAELGDSAVYLCASSGLAGVNEQFFGPGTRLTVL.

This sequence joins TRBV6-2 or TRBV6-3 and TRBJ2-7; tentative D call: TRBD2 (6 bases). The length of the CDR3 is 14 residues. Trimming took 0 bases from V and 3 from J, leaving 9 bases between them. In germline, CDR1 is MNHEY, CDR2 SVGEGT. The CDR3 loop is CASSYSGGGYEQYF. CDR3 nucleotides: TGTGCCAGCAGTTACTCGGGAGGAGGCTACGAGCAGTACTTC.

The chain couples TRBV4-3 to TRBJ1-1; 7 bases align to TRBD1. The CDR3 sequence is 15 residues long. The germline CDR1 and CDR2 sequences are LGHNA and YSLEER. Trimming removed 0 bases from V and 2 bases from J; junction bases left unmatched: 3. CDR3 in amino acids: CASSQEQGFNTEAFF. In DNA, the CDR3 is TGCGCCAGCAGCCAAGAACAGGGGTTTAACACTGAAGCTTTCTTT.

This clone turned up a few times. The chain uses TRBV24-1 and TRBJ2-2; 7 bases map to TRBD1. Germline V CDR1 and CDR2: KGHDR, SFDVKD. Germline trimming cut 3 bases from V and 2 bases from J; bases unmatched to any gene: 5. The CDR3 covers 16 residues. The CDR3 coding sequence is TGTGCCACCAGTGATGGCGACAGGGCTAACACCGGGGAGCTGTTTTTT. It yields the protein CATSDGDRANTGELFF.

This chain connects TRBV24-1 to TRBJ2-2, with 7 nucleotides matching TRBD1. The germline gives CDR1 KGHDR, CDR2 SFDVKD. There are 16 residues in the CDR3. The V and J ends lost 6 bases and 4 bases, in that order; junction bases with no gene match: 10. The CDR3 region has the DNA TGTGCCACCAGTAAAAGGGACAGTTGGGGCACCGGGGAGCTGTTTTTT. Translated, it gives CATSKRDSWGTGELFF.

The CDR3 reads CASSLNREKEAFF. DNA of the CDR3: TGTGCCAGCAGCTTAAACAGGGAAAAAGAAGCTTTCTTT. This rearrangement joins TRBV11-3 to TRBJ1-1; possibly TRBD1 for D (6 bases). The germline V gene encodes CDR1 SGHNT and CDR2 YENEEA. Trimming took off 2 bases at V and 8 bases at J, with 12 bases between the two ends. The CDR3 runs to 13 residues.

There are a few counts of this clone. V usage is TRBV28 and J usage is TRBJ1-2; D remains ambiguous. Germline V gene data show CDR1 as MDHEN and CDR2 as SYDVKM. The germline V and J ends were trimmed by 5 bases and 0 bases, with 7 bases remaining between them. The CDR3 consists of 13 residues. The DNA of the CDR3 is TGTGCCAGCAGTCTCACAACTAACTATGGCTACACCTTC. Amino acid sequence: CASSLTTNYGYTF.

The J gene is TRBJ1-1, the V gene TRBV27; 7 bases are a match to TRBD1. V lost 5 bases and J lost 7; bases outside the gene matches: 13. The CDR3 covers 15 residues. The germline CDR1 and CDR2 sequences are MNHEY and SMNVEV (reference sequence). This CDR3 reads CASSPRHDREDEAFF. The CDR3 DNA reads as TGTGCCAGCAGTCCGAGACATGACAGGGAAGATGAAGCTTTCTTT.

The chain couples TRBV30 to TRBJ1-2; D possibly corresponds to TRBD1 (5 bases). This CDR3 contains 15 residues. Between the trimmed V and J ends, which lost 1 base and 5 bases, there was a span of 17 bases. Germline V gene data show CDR1 as GTSNPN and CDR2 as SVGIG (reference sequence). The CDR3 region is CAWSGNAGIGYGYTF. The CDR3 nucleotides read TGTGCCTGGAGTGGAAACGCAGGGATAGGGTATGGCTACACCTTC.

This chain joins TRBV2 and TRBJ2-5; TRBD2 might be the D (6 bases). The germline V gene has CDR1 SNHLY and CDR2 FYNNEI. The CDR3 runs 15 residues. V was shortened by 8 bases and J by 5 bases, with 21 bases between the two germline ends. The CDR3 reads CASWEYAGPSETQYF. In nucleotides, the CDR3 is TGTGCCAGCTGGGAATATGCGGGACCCTCGGAGACCCAGTACTTC.

The chain recombines TRBV19 with TRBJ1-5; TRBD1 aligns across 10 bases. The CDR3 has 15 residues. Germline V CDR1 and CDR2: LNHDA, SQIVND (reference sequence). With V trimmed by 6 bases and J by 4 bases, 6 bases remained unmatched. DNA for the CDR3: TGTGCCAGTAGCCTCCAGGGACAGGGGAATCAGCCCCAGCATTTT. Translated, it gives CASSLQGQGNQPQHF.

The rearrangement uses TRBV18 and TRBJ2-2; 8 bases match TRBD2. Germline CDR1 KGHSH, CDR2 LQKENI. This CDR3 spans 19 amino acids. J lost 5 bases, V lost 2 bases, and 16 bases had no gene match. CDR3 region: CASSPFAPAAGGPTGELFF. The CDR3, as DNA: TGTGCCAGCTCACCATTCGCACCGGCGGCGGGGGGACCAACCGGGGAGCTGTTTTTT.

The chain links TRBV11-3 to TRBJ2-7, with 11 positions matching TRBD2. The CDR3 extends over 13 amino acids. The ends lost 8 bases at V and 1 base at J; junction bases unmatched: 1. The germline gives CDR1 SGHNT, CDR2 YENEEA. The DNA of the CDR3 is TGTGCCAGCGGACTAGCGGGTTCCTACGAGCAGTACTTC. Amino acids: CASGLAGSYEQYF.

The rearrangement joins TRBV5-4 to TRBJ2-2, with D possibly matching TRBD2 (5 bases). Germline CDR1 SGHNT, CDR2 YYREEE (reference sequence). V lost 7 bases and J 0 bases, leaving 16 bases between the germline ends. The CDR3 runs to 16 residues. The CDR3 protein is CASARGKASNTGELFF. Here the CDR3 DNA reads TGTGCCAGCGCCCGGGGTAAGGCCTCGAACACCGGGGAGCTGTTTTTT.

DNA for the CDR3: TGTGCCAGCAGCCCCGGGACTAGCCCCTACGAGCAGTACTTC. It encodes CASSPGTSPYEQYF. The chain carries TRBV27 and TRBJ2-7; 9 nucleotides align to TRBD2. Germline V gene lookup returns CDR1 MNHEY and CDR2 SMNVEV (reference sequence). The V and J ends lost 6 bases and 2 bases, in that order; junction bases with no gene match: 5. This CDR3 contains 14 residues.

The CDR3 protein is CATSTAVVTGELFF. The CDR3, as DNA: TGTGCCACCAGTACAGCGGTTGTCACCGGGGAGCTGTTTTTT. The chain couples TRBV24-1 to TRBJ2-2; possibly TRBD2 for D (5 bases). The CDR3 extends over 14 amino acids. V was trimmed by 6 bases and J by 4 bases, leaving 11 bases between them. Per germline, CDR1 KGHDR and CDR2 SFDVKD.